This is a list of T cell receptor beta chains from one sample in a study of cytomegalovirus exposure and HLA in healthy donors. The repertoire was sequenced with immunoSEQ multiplex PCR; TCRdb's copy has only in-frame clones and lacks some. The sample has some 350,000 clones, roughly nine tenths seen once. Sample: PBMCs. Receptors were obtained from a woman aged 25 to 45 in good health and CMV-seropositive. Both conserved end residues are part of each CDR3. D genes are given only for firm matches.

v_call d_call cdr3_aa
TRBV7-2 NA CASSLNTQLRGKLFF
TRBV29-1 NA CSVEVGIGRGEGAFF
TRBV30 NA CAWSKQTNEKLFF
TRBV27 NA CASSLIKGSPLHF
TRBV6-5 NA CASQPGRSGYTF
TRBV7-3 NA CASSLSGDASYEQYF
TRBV5-1 NA CASSTDSSGGQPQHF
TRBV29-1 TRBD1 CSVEKTGARTGELFF
TRBV28 TRBD2 CASSFSVQAGIGENEQFF
TRBV6-5 NA CASSSIHGLSNGYTF
TRBV15 NA CATSRDQADYGYTF
TRBV11-2 NA CASSLVTGTGELFF
TRBV5-4 TRBD1 CASSGTGGASTDTQYF
TRBV5-4 TRBD1 CASSLAGGTGIYNEQFF
TRBV19 NA CASSIVGVNEQYF
TRBV20-1 NA CSASLTGELFF
TRBV7-8 NA CASSSLGSSSSYNEQFF
TRBV7-9 TRBD1 CASSSPDRVSYEQYF
TRBV20-1 NA CSAHRDIQFF
TRBV4-3 NA CASSQDRGWSNYGYTF
TRBV5-4 TRBD1 CASSLGTGPYQPQHF
TRBV28 TRBD2 CASSLFAGTSGTTDTQYF
TRBV7-8 TRBD1 CASSPPLAGTGFDEQYF
TRBV7-9 TRBD2 CASSLGGGAAEQYF
TRBV30 NA CAWGRHLPNTEAFF
TRBV6-5 TRBD2 CASSYRTSGGYEQFF
TRBV27 NA CASSLPGRTEAFF
TRBV19 NA CASSGLVGQTSSYEQYF
TRBV27 NA CASSSPGLSPHEKLFF
TRBV30 NA CAWSIGLTDTQYF
TRBV6-5 TRBD2 CASSVGGVMKNEQFF
TRBV4-3 TRBD1 CASSQDTGVGTEAFF
TRBV28 NA CASSLAGTYGYTF
TRBV27 TRBD2 CASSLSITSGTSYEQYF
TRBV18 NA CASSSGEETLHTDTQYF
TRBV9 NA CASSVGKREGDTEAFF
TRBV4-2 NA CASSPGREPDTQYF
TRBV7-7 TRBD1 CASSLAMTGIAGELFF
TRBV6-5 TRBD1 CASRRQGVSGNTIYF
TRBV27 TRBD2 CASSPGLADLAGELFF
TRBV7-3 NA CASSLRDGTGELFF
TRBV27 NA CASSARDASGANVLTF
TRBV29-1 TRBD1 CSVETGDPYEQYF
TRBV7-7 TRBD1 CASSPGTGGYEQYF
TRBV28 NA CASSNGPWPAQYF
TRBV7-9 NA CASSWGRMEAFF
TRBV6-5 TRBD1 CASRTGGLRYNEQFF
TRBV30 NA CAWRLGGSNYGYTF
TRBV4-1 NA CASSQAPLARQETQYF
TRBV7-9 NA CASSLPEGSPLHF
TRBV7-6 TRBD2 CASSFSGGTDTQYF
TRBV5-1 TRBD2 CASSPGLAATGVDTQYF
TRBV27 TRBD2 CASSQLAGPYEQYF
TRBV6-1 NA CASSVDRGPGNTIYF
TRBV7-9 NA CASSFGRVGSGANVLTF
TRBV27 NA CASSLSEPYEQYF
TRBV4-3 NA CASSRGLGANVLTF